This is a list of T cell receptor beta chains from one sample in a study of CD8 T cells in ankylosing spondylitis. In TCRdb, the 5' RACE reads were re-called with MiXCR into one record per CDR3 protein. The sample lists roughly 700,000 distinct CDR3 sequences; roughly 20% were seen once. Sequencing was carried out using blood, either unsorted or a sorted T cell fraction (not recorded which). The receptors here all came from a male donor with ankylosing spondylitis. Each CDR3 is given with its conserved first and last residue. Fields, in order: clone size, V gene, D gene, J gene, CDR3 protein, CDR3 DNA. A D gene is named only where the DNA matches it firmly. Size values are once, few and many counts, or a class for expanded clones, and some rows have none.

abundance: few; v_gene: TRBV5-1; d_gene: NA; j_gene: TRBJ2-5; CDR3aa: CASSLEMQETQYF; CDR3nt: TGCGCCAGCAGCTTGGAGATGCAAGAGACCCAGTACTTC
abundance: few; v_gene: TRBV20-1; d_gene: TRBD1; j_gene: TRBJ2-1; CDR3aa: CSVGGGTGVNEQFF; CDR3nt: TGCAGTGTCGGGGGCGGGACAGGGGTGAATGAGCAGTTCTTC
abundance: NA; v_gene: TRBV10-3; d_gene: NA; j_gene: TRBJ2-5; CDR3aa: CAISESDYTKETQYF; CDR3nt: TGTGCCATCAGTGAGTCTGACTACACCAAAGAGACCCAGTACTTC
abundance: many; v_gene: TRBV9; d_gene: TRBD1; j_gene: TRBJ2-5; CDR3aa: CASSGRGGQGKETQYF; CDR3nt: TGTGCCAGCAGTGGACGGGGCGGACAGGGGAAAGAGACCCAGTACTTC
abundance: many; v_gene: TRBV6-5; d_gene: NA; j_gene: TRBJ1-3; CDR3aa: CASSYSPDSGNTIYF; CDR3nt: TGTGCCAGCAGTTATAGCCCGGACTCTGGAAACACCATATATTTT
abundance: NA; v_gene: TRBV5-1; d_gene: NA; j_gene: TRBJ2-7; CDR3aa: CASSLAGAGSSEQYF; CDR3nt: TGCGCCAGCAGCTTGGCCGGGGCAGGGTCCAGCGAGCAGTACTTC
abundance: NA; v_gene: TRBV5-1; d_gene: TRBD1; j_gene: TRBJ2-2; CDR3aa: CASSSTGPPNTGELFF; CDR3nt: TGCGCCAGCAGCTCGACAGGGCCGCCGAACACCGGGGAGCTGTTTTTT
abundance: once; v_gene: TRBV4-2; d_gene: TRBD2; j_gene: TRBJ2-5; CDR3aa: CASSPRLAGTKETQYF; CDR3nt: TGTGCCAGCAGCCCGAGACTAGCGGGGACGAAAGAGACCCAGTACTTC
abundance: NA; v_gene: TRBV28; d_gene: NA; j_gene: TRBJ2-7; CDR3aa: CASSPRTTQYYEQYF; CDR3nt: TGTGCCAGCAGTCCGAGGACTACCCAATACTACGAGCAGTACTTC
abundance: NA; v_gene: TRBV28; d_gene: TRBD2; j_gene: TRBJ2-7; CDR3aa: CASSLWVPRTSGRNEQYF; CDR3nt: TGTGCCAGCAGTTTATGGGTCCCCCGGACTAGCGGGAGAAACGAGCAGTACTTC
abundance: NA; v_gene: TRBV4-2; d_gene: NA; j_gene: TRBJ2-2; CDR3aa: CASSQDAGELFF; CDR3nt: TGTGCCAGCAGCCAAGATGCCGGGGAGCTGTTTTTT
abundance: few; v_gene: TRBV7-3; d_gene: TRBD2; j_gene: TRBJ2-2; CDR3aa: CASSFGTSPTGELFF; CDR3nt: TGTGCCAGCAGCTTCGGGACTAGCCCCACCGGGGAGCTGTTTTTT
abundance: NA; v_gene: TRBV28; d_gene: NA; j_gene: TRBJ1-2; CDR3aa: CASSLAGVVKDGYTF; CDR3nt: TGTGCCAGCAGTTTGGCGGGGGTGGTCAAGGATGGCTACACCTTC
abundance: many; v_gene: TRBV5-1; d_gene: NA; j_gene: TRBJ2-7; CDR3aa: CASSPPDSYEQYF; CDR3nt: TGCGCCAGCAGCCCCCCCGACAGCTACGAGCAGTACTTC
abundance: NA; v_gene: TRBV7-9; d_gene: TRBD2; j_gene: TRBJ2-1; CDR3aa: CASSPPSGRTDNEQFF; CDR3nt: TGTGCCAGCAGCCCTCCTAGCGGGAGGACAGACAATGAGCAGTTCTTC
abundance: NA; v_gene: TRBV20-1; d_gene: TRBD1; j_gene: TRBJ2-5; CDR3aa: CSAHPGQPYQETQYF; CDR3nt: TGCAGTGCTCATCCGGGACAGCCGTACCAAGAGACCCAGTACTTC
abundance: few; v_gene: TRBV11-1; d_gene: TRBD2; j_gene: TRBJ2-1; CDR3aa: CASSLVGTSGFGYNEQFF; CDR3nt: TGTGCCAGCAGCTTAGTAGGGACTAGCGGGTTCGGGTACAATGAGCAGTTCTTC
abundance: few; v_gene: TRBV10-1; d_gene: NA; j_gene: TRBJ2-5; CDR3aa: CASSAGSVETQYF; CDR3nt: TGCGCCAGCAGTGCGGGGAGCGTGGAGACCCAGTACTTC
abundance: many; v_gene: TRBV10-3; d_gene: NA; j_gene: TRBJ2-1; CDR3aa: CAISGTRSSYNEQFF; CDR3nt: TGTGCCATCAGTGGAACTAGGAGCTCCTACAATGAGCAGTTCTTC
abundance: NA; v_gene: TRBV11-2; d_gene: NA; j_gene: TRBJ1-1; CDR3aa: CASSGNRVATEAFF; CDR3nt: TGTGCCAGCAGCGGAAACAGGGTGGCCACTGAAGCTTTCTTT
abundance: few; v_gene: TRBV29-1; d_gene: NA; j_gene: TRBJ1-4; CDR3aa: CSVAGEKLFF; CDR3nt: TGCAGCGTCGCTGGTGAAAAACTGTTTTTT
abundance: few; v_gene: TRBV20-1; d_gene: NA; j_gene: TRBJ1-6; CDR3aa: CSATILNSPLHF; CDR3nt: TGCAGTGCTACTATTCTTAATTCACCCCTCCACTTT
abundance: NA; v_gene: TRBV4-1; d_gene: NA; j_gene: TRBJ1-5; CDR3aa: CASSPLTGIQPQHF; CDR3nt: TGCGCCAGCAGCCCCCTAACAGGGATTCAGCCCCAGCATTTT
abundance: few; v_gene: TRBV6-5; d_gene: TRBD2; j_gene: TRBJ2-5; CDR3aa: CASSYRGGGQETQYF; CDR3nt: TGTGCCAGCAGTTACAGGGGCGGGGGCCAAGAGACCCAGTACTTC
abundance: few; v_gene: TRBV12-3/TRBV12-4; d_gene: TRBD2; j_gene: TRBJ2-5; CDR3aa: CASSFPSGKETQYF; CDR3nt: TGTGCCAGCAGTTTTCCTAGCGGGAAAGAGACCCAGTACTTC
abundance: many; v_gene: TRBV12-3/TRBV12-4; d_gene: TRBD1; j_gene: TRBJ1-1; CDR3aa: CASRKTGGNTEAFF; CDR3nt: TGTGCCAGCAGAAAGACAGGGGGGAACACTGAAGCTTTCTTT
abundance: few; v_gene: TRBV27; d_gene: NA; j_gene: TRBJ2-2; CDR3aa: CASSSLQVQGNTGELFF; CDR3nt: TGTGCCAGCAGCAGTCTACAGGTACAGGGAAACACCGGGGAGCTGTTTTTT
abundance: many; v_gene: TRBV6-1; d_gene: NA; j_gene: TRBJ2-1; CDR3aa: CASSHKGDGWGEQFF; CDR3nt: TGTGCCAGCAGTCATAAGGGGGATGGATGGGGTGAGCAGTTCTTC
abundance: few; v_gene: TRBV7-2; d_gene: NA; j_gene: TRBJ2-3; CDR3aa: CASSLFSVDTQYF; CDR3nt: TGTGCCAGCAGCTTATTTAGCGTAGATACGCAGTATTTT
abundance: NA; v_gene: TRBV12-5; d_gene: TRBD2; j_gene: TRBJ2-1; CDR3aa: CASGLVLTGGGYNEQFF; CDR3nt: TGTGCTAGTGGTTTGGTACTGACGGGAGGAGGGTACAATGAGCAGTTCTTC
abundance: NA; v_gene: TRBV12-5; d_gene: TRBD1; j_gene: TRBJ2-6; CDR3aa: CASGLVGTANSGANVLTF; CDR3nt: TGTGCTAGTGGTTTGGTAGGGACAGCTAATTCTGGGGCCAACGTCCTGACTTTC
abundance: NA; v_gene: TRBV7-8; d_gene: NA; j_gene: TRBJ2-7; CDR3aa: CASSLELWSLNYEQYF; CDR3nt: TGTGCCAGCAGCTTAGAGCTCTGGTCACTGAACTACGAGCAGTACTTC
abundance: NA; v_gene: TRBV15; d_gene: NA; j_gene: TRBJ1-2; CDR3aa: CATSNGKADYGYTF; CDR3nt: TGTGCCACCAGCAACGGGAAAGCGGACTATGGCTACACCTTC
abundance: NA; v_gene: TRBV12-3/TRBV12-4; d_gene: NA; j_gene: TRBJ2-1; CDR3aa: CASSPLQGRSYNEQFF; CDR3nt: TGTGCCAGCAGCCCACTACAGGGTAGGTCCTACAATGAGCAGTTCTTC
abundance: NA; v_gene: TRBV15; d_gene: TRBD1; j_gene: TRBJ2-2; CDR3aa: CATSRGGTGGIGELFF; CDR3nt: TGTGCCACCAGCAGAGGAGGGACAGGGGGGATCGGGGAGCTGTTTTTT
abundance: NA; v_gene: TRBV5-1; d_gene: TRBD1; j_gene: TRBJ2-7; CDR3aa: CASGAGTDSYEQYF; CDR3nt: TGCGCCTCAGGGGCCGGGACAGATTCCTACGAGCAGTACTTC
abundance: NA; v_gene: TRBV7-2; d_gene: NA; j_gene: TRBJ1-6; CDR3aa: CASSSLINSPLHF; CDR3nt: TGTGCCAGCAGCTCTCTTATAAATTCACCCCTCCACTTT
abundance: NA; v_gene: TRBV2; d_gene: NA; j_gene: TRBJ2-4; CDR3aa: CASSVRSQNIQYF; CDR3nt: TGTGCCAGCAGTGTGAGGAGCCAAAACATTCAGTACTTC
abundance: NA; v_gene: TRBV27; d_gene: NA; j_gene: TRBJ1-1; CDR3aa: CASSFSGGVTEAFF; CDR3nt: TGTGCCAGCAGTTTTTCTGGTGGAGTGACTGAAGCTTTCTTT
abundance: NA; v_gene: TRBV3-1; d_gene: NA; j_gene: TRBJ1-2; CDR3aa: CASSQGDGNYGYTF; CDR3nt: TGTGCCAGCAGCCAGGGGGACGGTAACTATGGCTACACCTTC
abundance: many; v_gene: TRBV20-1; d_gene: TRBD2; j_gene: TRBJ2-7; CDR3aa: CSARTSGTYEQYF; CDR3nt: TGCAGTGCTAGAACTAGCGGAACCTACGAGCAGTACTTC
abundance: few; v_gene: TRBV27; d_gene: NA; j_gene: TRBJ2-5; CDR3aa: CASSTDPGTQYF; CDR3nt: TGTGCCAGCAGTACAGACCCGGGGACCCAGTACTTC
abundance: few; v_gene: TRBV11-2; d_gene: NA; j_gene: TRBJ2-3; CDR3aa: CASSLSTSGDTQYF; CDR3nt: TGTGCCAGCAGCTTGTCTACCAGCGGGGATACGCAGTATTTT
abundance: NA; v_gene: TRBV5-1; d_gene: TRBD2; j_gene: TRBJ2-1; CDR3aa: CASMEVEAGGQAEQFF; CDR3nt: TGCGCCAGCATGGAGGTGGAAGCGGGGGGGCAGGCTGAGCAGTTCTTC
abundance: few; v_gene: TRBV10-3; d_gene: NA; j_gene: TRBJ2-7; CDR3aa: CATRKQQGYEQYF; CDR3nt: TGTGCCACCCGAAAACAACAGGGCTACGAGCAGTACTTC
abundance: few; v_gene: TRBV4-3; d_gene: TRBD1; j_gene: TRBJ1-2; CDR3aa: CASSQFTGDHGYTF; CDR3nt: TGCGCCAGCAGCCAATTTACAGGGGACCATGGCTACACCTTC
abundance: NA; v_gene: TRBV12-3/TRBV12-4; d_gene: NA; j_gene: TRBJ2-5; CDR3aa: CASRASMETQYF; CDR3nt: TGTGCCAGCAGGGCTAGCATGGAGACCCAGTACTTC
abundance: few; v_gene: TRBV6-6; d_gene: NA; j_gene: TRBJ1-1; CDR3aa: CAGTSNTEAFF; CDR3nt: TGTGCCGGGACATCGAACACTGAAGCTTTCTTT
abundance: NA; v_gene: TRBV12-3/TRBV12-4; d_gene: NA; j_gene: TRBJ2-5; CDR3aa: CASTPGRTPETQYF; CDR3nt: TGTGCCAGCACCCCGGGACGGACCCCAGAGACCCAGTACTTC
abundance: NA; v_gene: TRBV10-3; d_gene: TRBD1; j_gene: TRBJ2-1; CDR3aa: CAISEVRGAGGRKGDEQFF; CDR3nt: TGTGCCATCAGTGAAGTACGAGGGGCAGGGGGCCGAAAAGGGGATGAGCAGTTCTTC
abundance: NA; v_gene: TRBV5-1; d_gene: TRBD1; j_gene: TRBJ2-1; CDR3aa: CASSWDRVDNEQFF; CDR3nt: TGCGCCAGCAGCTGGGACAGGGTAGACAATGAGCAGTTCTTC
abundance: few; v_gene: TRBV29-1; d_gene: TRBD2; j_gene: TRBJ2-5; CDR3aa: CSVDRLLAGGETQYF; CDR3nt: TGCAGCGTTGACCGCTTGCTAGCGGGGGGAGAGACCCAGTACTTC
abundance: NA; v_gene: TRBV4-1; d_gene: NA; j_gene: TRBJ2-1; CDR3aa: CASSQGPWENEQFF; CDR3nt: TGCGCCAGCAGCCAAGGGCCCTGGGAAAATGAGCAGTTCTTC